The clone carrying this T cell receptor (beta chain) was found a few times. Its antigen is as yet unknown. This entry belongs to a study of T-cell reconstitution after alpha-beta-depleted transplantation in children. Study-wide results and caveats: High day-60 TCRbeta diversity in some patients came from surviving recipient T cells and thymic progenitors. The main origin of T-cell counts and diversity one year after transplant was newly produced T cells. In patients about two months after transplant, alpha-beta T cells reportedly arose from several hundred expanded graft clones.

V lost 6 bases, J lost 0 bases, and 18 bases lay in between. Per germline, CDR1 SGHVS and CDR2 FQNEAQ. The CDR3 spans 17 residues. Unique molecular identifiers were used to barcode this TCRbeta library. MiXCR, run by TCRdb on the PCR reads, gives a single entry per CDR3 protein. The data show about 870,000 distinct CDR3 sequences, 16% seen once. Sample: PBMCs, mostly from graft donor cells, taken 360 days after TCRalphabeta/CD19-depleted stem cell transplant. J is TRBJ1-3 and V is TRBV7-8; D not certain. The receptor comes from a male patient under 18 who had a stem cell transplant for acute lymphoblastic leukemia, so the T cells may come from the graft donor. CDR3 nucleotide sequence: TGTGCCAGCAGGGTAGACGGATTGCCAATCTCTGGAAACACCATATATTTT. Translation gives CASRVDGLPISGNTIYF.